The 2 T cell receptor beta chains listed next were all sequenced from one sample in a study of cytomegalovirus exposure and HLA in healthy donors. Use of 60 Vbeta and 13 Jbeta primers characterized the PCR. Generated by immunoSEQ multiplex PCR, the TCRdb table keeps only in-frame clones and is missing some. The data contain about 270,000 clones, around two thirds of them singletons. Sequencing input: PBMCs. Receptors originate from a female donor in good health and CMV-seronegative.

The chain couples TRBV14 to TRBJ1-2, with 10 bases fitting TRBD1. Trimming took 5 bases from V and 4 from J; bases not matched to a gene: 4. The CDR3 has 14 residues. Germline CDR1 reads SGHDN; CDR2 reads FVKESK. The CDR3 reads CASSVRDRGYGYTF. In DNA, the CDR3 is TGTGCCAGCAGCGTCCGGGACAGGGGCTATGGCTACACCTTC.

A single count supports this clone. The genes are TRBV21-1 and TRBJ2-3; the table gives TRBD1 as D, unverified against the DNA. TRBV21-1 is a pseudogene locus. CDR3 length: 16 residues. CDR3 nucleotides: TGTGCCAGCCTCGTAACGGGCAGGGAAGTCACAGATACGCAGTATTTT. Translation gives CASLVTGREVTDTQYF.